This T cell receptor beta chain was sequenced in a study of blood T cell repertoires in COVID-19. Study context: There were acute and convalescent COVID-19 samples, and they came from the United States, Italy and Spain. The analysed material was cDNA or gDNA that came from T cells, B-cell-depleted T cells, or PBMCs.

This table comes from immunoSEQ multiplex PCR, and its TCRdb copy is limited to in-frame clones, with some not included. The sample includes about 140,000 clones, nearly 80% of them seen just once. The CDR3 is made up of 13 amino acids. The ends were cut back, 2 bases at V and 4 bases at J, with 6 bases in the middle. Germline V lookup: CDR1 SGHTA, CDR2 FQGTGA. The age range of participants was about 18 to 100 years, with residence in about 25 US areas. What the recovered Cohort 3 donors had was two negative PCRs, clearance, or symptom resolution. The rearrangement uses TRBV7-3 and TRBJ2-1, with D possibly TRBD2 on 5 matching bases. Sequencing was performed on PBMCs or T cells enriched from blood (not recorded which). The receptor was isolated from a woman aged 50 to 60 who had recovered from COVID-19. CDR3 coding DNA: TGTGCCAGCAGCTTACTAGCTTACAATGAGCAGTTCTTC. Protein product: CASSLLAYNEQFF. Full variable domain (missing parts from reference TRBV7-3 and TRBJ2-1): GAGVSQTPSNKVTEKGKYVELRCDPISGHTALYWYRQSLGQGPEFLIYFQGTGAADDSGLPNDRFFAVRPEGSVSTLKIQRTERGDSAVYLCASSLLAYNEQFFGPGTRLTVL.